Detailed here is one T cell receptor (beta chain). What it recognizes is unknown. The authors amplified TCR beta CDR3 regions, and they did so from RNA transcripts for repertoire sequencing. First-round RT-PCR used HTBI primers; second-round multiplex PCR followed. TCRdb re-called the multiplex PCR reads with MiXCR, one entry per CDR3 protein. The table records 200,000 to 250,000 distinct CDR3 sequences, around 50% of them present only once. This sample stems from a study of Graves' ophthalmopathy and Graves' hyperthyroidism. Diagnostic conclusions were grounded in clinical symptoms, serum thyroxine, TRAb, thyroid ultrasound and orbital computed tomography. The authors used Ficoll-Paque density gradient centrifugation to separate PBMCs. The input was approximately 10 ml of fresh peripheral blood. The V gene's germline CDR1 is SGHVS and CDR2 FNYEAQ. Trimming removed 5 bases from V and 0 bases from J, with 11 bases in between. The CDR3 length is 14 residues.

Whole-study results and caveats: Blood also harbored most expanded thyroid clonotypes above 0.001 frequency. Forecasting of ophthalmopathy progression by the model achieved roughly 69% sensitivity and around 72% specificity.

The clonotype comes from an adult man with Graves' ophthalmopathy. Sequenced sample: peripheral blood. The V call is TRBV7-6, the J call TRBJ2-7, with D perhaps matching TRBD1 (5 bases). CDR3 sequence reads: CASSPWGGSYEQYF. The CDR3 DNA is TGTGCCAGCAGCCCATGGGGCGGCTCCTACGAGCAGTACTTC. The full variable domain, with the rest looked up from reference TRBV7-6 and TRBJ2-7, is GAGVSQSPRYKVTKRGQDVALRCDPISGHVSLYWYRQALGQGPEFLTYFNYEAQQDKSGLPNDRFSAERPEGSISTLTIQRTEQRDSAMYRCASSPWGGSYEQYFGPGTRLTVT.